This T cell receptor beta chain was recorded in a study of T cells after yellow fever vaccination. Germline CDR1 SGHTA, CDR2 FQGNSA. The CDR3 has 16 amino acids. With V trimmed by 3 bases and J by 6 bases, 7 bases remained unmatched. Each CDR3 protein gets one entry after TCRdb re-called the 5' RACE reads with MiXCR. The sample shows hundreds of thousands of distinct CDR3 sequences, about 12% of them seen only once. The input for sequencing was PBMCs, taken on the day of the yellow fever booster vaccination. This TCR derives from a man aged 25-40 years who received the YFV17D yellow fever vaccine. The chain is built from TRBV7-2 and TRBJ2-1; 11 nucleotides agree with TRBD2. The CDR3 here is CASSFELAGGLNEQFF. CDR3 nucleotide sequence: TGTGCCAGCAGCTTTGAATTAGCGGGAGGGCTCAATGAGCAGTTCTTC.